The 10 T cell receptor beta chains in this list originate from one sample, sequenced in a study of T cell responses to AZD1222 COVID-19 vaccine. Generated by immunoSEQ multiplex PCR, the TCRdb table keeps only in-frame clones and is missing some. The table has 140,000 to 150,000 clones, under 95% seen once; the top ten hold 4% to 6%. The sequenced sample was peripheral blood, obtained on day 0 of AZD1222 vaccination. These receptor sequences come from an adult in good health.

Written as DNA, the CDR3 is TGTGCCAGCAGCGGATCCTACAGGGCTGGCTACACCTTC. Its translation is CASSGSYRAGYTF. The chain links TRBV9 to TRBJ1-2; tentatively, D is TRBD1 (6 bases). This CDR3 region has 13 residues. The germline V gene encodes CDR1 SGDLS and CDR2 YYNGEE. Trimming shortened V by 3 bases and J by 7 bases, and 13 bases separated the two germline ends.

Only one count was recorded for this clone. The gene calls are TRBV15 and TRBJ1-4; 9 positions agree with TRBD1. CDR3 length: 17 amino acids. V trimming: 5 bases; J trimming: 4 bases; junction bases outside the gene matches: 11. CDR1 LNHNV and CDR2 YYDKDF come from the germline V gene (reference sequence). The chain's CDR3 is CATSAIHRGPDNEKLFF. In DNA, the CDR3 is TGTGCCACCAGCGCGATCCACAGGGGGCCTGATAATGAAAAACTGTTTTTT.

The gene calls are TRBV9 and TRBJ2-1, with D perhaps TRBD2 (6 bases). CDR3 length: 15 amino acids. V gave up 3 bases and J gave up 2 bases, with 12 bases separating them. Germline-derived CDR1 and CDR2 are SGDLS and YYNGEE. The CDR3 coding sequence is TGTGCCAGCAGCGCGGAGGGAGATGCCTACAATGAGCAGTTCTTC. As protein: CASSAEGDAYNEQFF.

The rearrangement joins TRBV7-2 to TRBJ2-5; TRBD2 aligns across 8 bases. V lost 2 bases and J lost 1; bases outside the gene matches: 3. Germline V CDR1 and CDR2: SGHTA, FQGNSA. This CDR3 comprises 15 residues. The CDR3 here is CASSLQRGLQETQYF. DNA of the CDR3: TGTGCCAGCAGCTTACAGCGGGGGCTCCAAGAGACCCAGTACTTC.

The V gene is TRBV7-9, the J gene TRBJ1-3; maybe TRBD1 (5 bases). CDR1 is SEHNR and CDR2 is FQNEAQ in the germline V gene (reference sequence). The V end was cut by 5 bases, the J end by 0 bases, with 11 bases between. The CDR3 length is 15 residues. The CDR3 region is CASSPRRDSGNTIYF. CDR3 nucleotides: TGTGCCAGCAGCCCTCGCAGGGACTCTGGAAACACCATATATTTT.

The V call is TRBV9, the J call TRBJ2-6; 7 bases line up with TRBD1. The CDR3 length is 17 residues. Germline CDR1 is SGDLS and CDR2 is YYNGEE. Trimming cost V 4 bases and J 0 bases; bases outside gene matches: 7. In DNA form, the CDR3 reads TGTGCCAGCAGCCCTCAGGGGGTCAACTCTGGGGCCAACGTCCTGACTTTC. Encoded protein: CASSPQGVNSGANVLTF.

The chain carries TRBV7-3 and TRBJ2-3; D is perhaps TRBD2 (6 bases). The germline V gene has CDR1 SGHTA and CDR2 FQGTGA. V was cut by 7 bases and J by 0 bases, with 11 bases left in between. The CDR3 loop spans 14 amino acids. CDR3 bases: TGTGCCAGCACCCCGGGAGTGAGCACAGATACGCAGTATTTT. Its translation: CASTPGVSTDTQYF.

This chain uses TRBV3-1 (or the pseudogene TRBV3-2) with TRBJ1-2, with D hard to call. Between the trimmed V and J ends, which lost 0 bases and 2 bases, there was a span of 13 bases. CDR1 and CDR2 from the germline V gene are LGHDT and YNNKEL (reference sequence). This CDR3 contains 16 residues. The CDR3 DNA reads TGTGCCAGCAGCCAAGAGAATAAGGGCCCCAACTATGGCTACACCTTC. Translation: CASSQENKGPNYGYTF.

This chain joins TRBV3-1 (or the pseudogene TRBV3-2) and TRBJ2-3, with D perhaps TRBD1 (6 bases). The CDR3 has 17 amino acids. V lost 0 bases to trimming and J lost 0 bases, with 13 bases between them. Looked up from germline, CDR1 is LGHDT and CDR2 is YNNKEL (reference sequence). Here the CDR3 DNA reads TGTGCCAGCAGCCAAGATGACAGGAGAACTAGCACAGATACGCAGTATTTT. It yields the protein CASSQDDRRTSTDTQYF.

The V and J genes are TRBV7-2 and TRBJ1-3; D call uncertain. Trimming left V 4 bases short and J 2 bases short, with 9 bases between. There are 14 residues in the CDR3. Germline CDR1 SGHTA, CDR2 FQGNSA. The CDR3 region is CASSSPGAGNTIYF. CDR3 DNA sequence: TGTGCCAGCAGCTCTCCTGGGGCTGGAAACACCATATATTTT.